One and the same sample provided the 4 T cell receptor beta chains below, sequenced in a study of low-dose radiotherapy and immunotherapy resistance in tumors. TRAV and TRBV primers primed cDNA for both TCRalpha and TCRbeta. Amplification, which lasted around 21 PCR cycles, used a constant-region primer and V-primer adapter to amplify TCRs. MiXCR was run by TCRdb on the reads, yielding one entry per CDR3 protein. The sample gives under 15,000 distinct CDR3 sequences, approximately 73% of which show up once; around 3.5% is in the top ten. These receptors originate from a human donor with advanced metastatic prostate, ovarian, gallbladder or colorectal cancer (not recorded which). This table probably holds off-target reads from a library built for another chain.

This chain joins TRBV6-1 and TRBJ2-7; D is undetermined. This CDR3 contains 11 residues. Germline V gene sequence: CDR1 MNHNS, CDR2 SASEGT. Trimming took 7 bases from V and 2 from J, leaving 6 bases between them. CDR3 amino acids: CASTSAYEQYF. The CDR3 coding sequence is TGTGCCAGCACTTCGGCCTACGAGCAGTACTTC.

J is TRBJ2-2 and V is TRBV11-2; TRBD2 agrees at 7 bases. Trimming took 1 base from V and 6 from J; bases not matched to a gene: 8. This CDR3 has 16 amino acids. CDR1 is SGHAT, CDR2 FQNNGV, per germline. The CDR3 nucleotides are TGTGCCAGCAGCTTAGTCGCGGGAGATGTCTCCGGGGAGCTGTTTTTT. Translated, it gives CASSLVAGDVSGELFF.

The chain has TRBV4-2 and TRBJ2-3, with 8 bases identical to TRBD1. V was clipped by 1 base and J by 5 bases; unmatched bases: 2. The germline CDR1 and CDR2 sequences are LGHNA and YNFKEQ. This CDR3 comprises 14 residues. The CDR3 reads CASSQVDRVDTQYF. The CDR3 nucleotides are TGTGCCAGCAGCCAAGTGGACAGGGTAGATACGCAGTATTTT.

This chain joins TRBV29-1 and TRBJ2-7; tentatively, D is TRBD1 (5 bases). Germline values: CDR1 SQVTM, CDR2 ANQGSEA. CDR3 size: 12 residues. Trimming left V 6 bases short and J 2 bases short, with 11 bases between. The CDR3 DNA follows: TGCAGCGTGGAGTGGGGCCCCTACGAGCAGTACTTC. This gives the protein CSVEWGPYEQYF.